The clone carrying this TCR beta chain was observed at least ten times. Its cognate antigen is unknown. This specimen belongs to a study of early T cells in non-severe SARS-CoV-2 infection. Study-wide background: RNA in bulk from unsorted whole blood was sequenced, and chains were unpaired.

Study-wide results and limits: VDJdb-based matching was biased toward anti-spike CD8 responses and missed private and CD4 specificities.

Trimming removed 5 bases from V and 0 bases from J; junction bases left unmatched: 6. This CDR3 has 16 amino acids. The germline gives CDR1 SEHNR, CDR2 FQNEAQ (reference sequence). The library protocol tagged individual cDNA molecules with unique molecular identifiers. TCRdb reprocessed the 5' RACE reads with MiXCR, giving one entry per CDR3 protein. The data hold 25,000 to 30,000 distinct CDR3 sequences, with approximately 4.8% observed a single time. This clonotype was sampled from an adult who was a healthcare worker with PCR-confirmed SARS-CoV-2 infection or an uninfected control (not recorded which). This sequence joins TRBV7-9 and TRBJ1-1; 10 positions match TRBD1. Input material: whole blood. The CDR3 DNA is TGTGCCAGCAGCCAGGGGGACAGGGGACTGAACACTGAAGCTTTCTTT. The encoded protein is CASSQGDRGLNTEAFF.